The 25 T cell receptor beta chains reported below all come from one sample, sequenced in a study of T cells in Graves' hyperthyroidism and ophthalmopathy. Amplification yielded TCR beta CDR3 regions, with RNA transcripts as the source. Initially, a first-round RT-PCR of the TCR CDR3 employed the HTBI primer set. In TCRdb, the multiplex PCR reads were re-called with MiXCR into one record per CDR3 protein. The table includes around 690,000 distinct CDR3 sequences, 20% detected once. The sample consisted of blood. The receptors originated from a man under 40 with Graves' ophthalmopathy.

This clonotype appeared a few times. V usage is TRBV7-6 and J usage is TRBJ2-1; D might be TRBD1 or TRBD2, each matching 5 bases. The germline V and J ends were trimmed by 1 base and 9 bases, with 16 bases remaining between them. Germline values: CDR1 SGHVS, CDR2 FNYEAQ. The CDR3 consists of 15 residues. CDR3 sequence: CASSLGDGRPSEQFF. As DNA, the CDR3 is TGTGCCAGCAGCTTAGGGGACGGGCGCCCTAGTGAGCAGTTCTTC.

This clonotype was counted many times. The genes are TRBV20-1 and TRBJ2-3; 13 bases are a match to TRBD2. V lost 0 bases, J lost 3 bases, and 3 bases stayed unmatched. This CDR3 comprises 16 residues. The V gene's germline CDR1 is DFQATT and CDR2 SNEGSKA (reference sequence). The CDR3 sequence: CSARELTSGRTDTQYF. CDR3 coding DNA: TGCAGTGCTAGAGAATTGACTAGCGGGAGGACAGATACGCAGTATTTT.

CDR3 sequence (DNA): TGTGCCTGGAGTGGGGGCCTAGCGGGAGGGGGGCAAGAGACCCAGTACTTC. The encoded protein is CAWSGGLAGGGQETQYF. This chain connects TRBV30 to TRBJ2-5; 12 bases map to TRBD2. The CDR3 is made up of 17 amino acids. Germline CDR1 is GTSNPN and CDR2 is SVGIG (reference sequence). The V gene end was trimmed by 1 base and the J gene end by 2 bases; junction bases not matched to a gene: 8.

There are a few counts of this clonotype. CDR3 nucleotide sequence: TGTGCCAGCGGGGGGGGGGCAACCTACGAGCAGTACTTC. Protein product: CASGGGATYEQYF. The V and J genes are TRBV12-3 or TRBV12-4 and TRBJ2-7; D perhaps matches TRBD2 (7 bases). The CDR3 consists of 13 residues. The germline V and J ends were trimmed by 8 bases and 2 bases, with 13 bases remaining between them.

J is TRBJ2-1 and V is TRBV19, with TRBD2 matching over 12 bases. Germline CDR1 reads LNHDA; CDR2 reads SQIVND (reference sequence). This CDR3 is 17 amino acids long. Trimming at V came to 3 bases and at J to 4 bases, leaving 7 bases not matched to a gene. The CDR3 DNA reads TGTGCCAGTAGTATGTCTAGCGGGAGGGGGGGGTACAATGAGCAGTTCTTC. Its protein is CASSMSSGRGGYNEQFF.

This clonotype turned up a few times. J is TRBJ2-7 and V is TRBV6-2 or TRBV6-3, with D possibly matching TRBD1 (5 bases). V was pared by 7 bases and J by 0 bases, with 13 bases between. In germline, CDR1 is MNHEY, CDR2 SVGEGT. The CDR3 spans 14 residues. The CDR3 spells CASNPDTSSYEQYF. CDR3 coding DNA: TGTGCCAGCAACCCGGACACGAGCTCCTACGAGCAGTACTTC.

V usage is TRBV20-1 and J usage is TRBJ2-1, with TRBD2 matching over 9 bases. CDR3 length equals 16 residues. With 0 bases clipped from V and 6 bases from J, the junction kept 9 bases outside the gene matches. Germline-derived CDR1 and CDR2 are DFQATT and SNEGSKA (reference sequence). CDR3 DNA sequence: TGCAGTGCTAGAGATCGGGGCCTAGCGGGGTTCAATGAGCAGTTCTTC. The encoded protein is CSARDRGLAGFNEQFF.

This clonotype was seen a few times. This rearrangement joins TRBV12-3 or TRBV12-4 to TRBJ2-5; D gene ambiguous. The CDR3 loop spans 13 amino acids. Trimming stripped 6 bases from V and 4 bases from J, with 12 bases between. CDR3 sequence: CASRFSGRETQYF. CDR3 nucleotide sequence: TGTGCCAGCAGGTTCTCGGGTCGAGAGACCCAGTACTTC.

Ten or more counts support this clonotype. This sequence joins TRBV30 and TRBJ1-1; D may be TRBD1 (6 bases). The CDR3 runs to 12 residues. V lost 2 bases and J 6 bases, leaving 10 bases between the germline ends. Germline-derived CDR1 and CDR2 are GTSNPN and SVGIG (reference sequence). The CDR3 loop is CAWSKRGSEAFF. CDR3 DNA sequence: TGTGCCTGGAGTAAAAGGGGGTCTGAAGCTTTCTTT.

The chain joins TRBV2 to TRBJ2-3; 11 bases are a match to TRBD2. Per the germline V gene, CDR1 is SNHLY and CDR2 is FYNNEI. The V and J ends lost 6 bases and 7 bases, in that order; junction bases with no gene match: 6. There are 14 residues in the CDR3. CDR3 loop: CASSPTSGTNTQYF. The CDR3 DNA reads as TGTGCCAGCAGCCCGACTAGCGGGACGAATACGCAGTATTTT.

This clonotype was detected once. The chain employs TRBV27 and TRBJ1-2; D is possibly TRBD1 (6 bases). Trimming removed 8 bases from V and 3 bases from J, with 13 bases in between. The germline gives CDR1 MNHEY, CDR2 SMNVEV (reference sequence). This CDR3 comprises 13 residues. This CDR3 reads CASRKGGDYGYTF. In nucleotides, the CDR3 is TGTGCCAGCCGAAAGGGGGGGGACTATGGCTACACCTTC.

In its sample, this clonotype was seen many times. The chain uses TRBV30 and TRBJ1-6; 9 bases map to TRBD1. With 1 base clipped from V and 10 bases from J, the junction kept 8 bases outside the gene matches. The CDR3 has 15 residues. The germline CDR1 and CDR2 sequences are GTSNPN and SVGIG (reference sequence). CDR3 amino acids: CAWSAGTGKRSPLHF. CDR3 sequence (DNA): TGTGCCTGGAGTGCAGGGACAGGGAAGCGGTCACCCCTCCACTTT.

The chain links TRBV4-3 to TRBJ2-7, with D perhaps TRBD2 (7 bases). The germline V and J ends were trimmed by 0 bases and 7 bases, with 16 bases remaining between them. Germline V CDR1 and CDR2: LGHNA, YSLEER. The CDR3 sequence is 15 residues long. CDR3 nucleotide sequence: TGCGCCAGCAGCCAAGATGGGGCGGGGGCGCGAGAGCAGTACTTC. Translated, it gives CASSQDGAGAREQYF.

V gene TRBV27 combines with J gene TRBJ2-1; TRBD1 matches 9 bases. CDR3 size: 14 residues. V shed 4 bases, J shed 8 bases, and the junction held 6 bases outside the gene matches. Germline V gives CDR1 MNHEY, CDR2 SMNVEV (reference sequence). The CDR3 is CASSWTGDRDEQFF. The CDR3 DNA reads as TGTGCCAGCAGTTGGACAGGGGATAGGGATGAGCAGTTCTTC.

CDR3 protein: CASSQDTSGRRNEQFF. In DNA form, the CDR3 reads TGTGCCAGCAGCCAAGATACTAGCGGGAGAAGAAATGAGCAGTTCTTC. The chain employs TRBV3-1 and TRBJ2-1, with 11 bases aligning to TRBD2. Germline CDR1 is LGHDT and CDR2 is YNNKEL (reference sequence). V shed 0 bases and J 7 bases; nucleotides not matched to a gene: 5. This CDR3 contains 16 residues.

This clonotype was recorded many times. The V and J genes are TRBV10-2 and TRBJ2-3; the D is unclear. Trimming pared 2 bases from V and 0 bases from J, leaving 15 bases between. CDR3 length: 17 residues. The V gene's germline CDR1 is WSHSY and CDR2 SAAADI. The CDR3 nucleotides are TGCGCCAGCAGTGAGAGCTTTTCCCCTGTGAGCACAGATACGCAGTATTTT. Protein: CASSESFSPVSTDTQYF.

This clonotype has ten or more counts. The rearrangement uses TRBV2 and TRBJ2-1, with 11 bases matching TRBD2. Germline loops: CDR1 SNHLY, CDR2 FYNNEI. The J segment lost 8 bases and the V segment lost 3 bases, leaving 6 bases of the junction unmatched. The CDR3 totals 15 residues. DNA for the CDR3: TGTGCCAGCAGTGAGCGGACTAGCGGGTACGATGAGCAGTTCTTC. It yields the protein CASSERTSGYDEQFF.

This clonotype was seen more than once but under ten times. CDR3: CASSEMGQGGYEQYF. CDR3 coding DNA: TGTGCCAGCAGTGAAATGGGACAGGGGGGCTACGAGCAGTACTTC. The gene calls are TRBV2 and TRBJ2-7; 11 nucleotides line up with TRBD1. The junction had 3 bases not matched to a gene; V was cut back by 2 bases and J by 3 bases. There are 15 residues in the CDR3. Germline V gene sequence: CDR1 SNHLY, CDR2 FYNNEI.

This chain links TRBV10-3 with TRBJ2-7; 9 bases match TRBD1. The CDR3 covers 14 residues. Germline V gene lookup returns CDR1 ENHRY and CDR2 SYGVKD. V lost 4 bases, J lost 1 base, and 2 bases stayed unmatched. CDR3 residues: CAISAGQGSYEQYF. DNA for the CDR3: TGTGCCATCAGTGCAGGACAGGGGTCCTACGAGCAGTACTTC.

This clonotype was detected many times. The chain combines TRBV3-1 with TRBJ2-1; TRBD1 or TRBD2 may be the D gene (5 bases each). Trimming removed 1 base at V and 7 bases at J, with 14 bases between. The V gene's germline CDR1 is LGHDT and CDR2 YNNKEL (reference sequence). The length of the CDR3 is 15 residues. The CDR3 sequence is CASSQVRWGSNEQFF. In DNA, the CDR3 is TGTGCCAGCAGCCAAGTTAGATGGGGGAGTAATGAGCAGTTCTTC.

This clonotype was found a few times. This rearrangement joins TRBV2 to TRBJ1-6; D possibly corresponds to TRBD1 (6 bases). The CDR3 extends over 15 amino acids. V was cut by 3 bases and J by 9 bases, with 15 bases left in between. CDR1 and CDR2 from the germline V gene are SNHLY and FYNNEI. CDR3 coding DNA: TGTGCCAGCAGTGATCTTGTGGGGGCCAGTTCACCCCTCCACTTT. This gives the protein CASSDLVGASSPLHF.

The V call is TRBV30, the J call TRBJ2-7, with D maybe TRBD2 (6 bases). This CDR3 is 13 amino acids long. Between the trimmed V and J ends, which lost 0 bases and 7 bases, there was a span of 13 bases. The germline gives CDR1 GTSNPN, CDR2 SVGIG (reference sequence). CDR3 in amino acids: CAWSVTAAGEQYF. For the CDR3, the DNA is TGTGCCTGGAGTGTTACAGCGGCGGGGGAGCAGTACTTC.

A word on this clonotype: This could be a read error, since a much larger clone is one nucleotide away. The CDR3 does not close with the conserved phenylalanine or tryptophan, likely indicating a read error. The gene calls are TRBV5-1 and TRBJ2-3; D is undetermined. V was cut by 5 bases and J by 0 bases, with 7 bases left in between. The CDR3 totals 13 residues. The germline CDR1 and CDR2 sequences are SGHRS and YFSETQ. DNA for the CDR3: TGCGCCAGCAGTTTACAGAGCACAGATACGCAGTATCTT. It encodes CASSLQSTDTQYL.

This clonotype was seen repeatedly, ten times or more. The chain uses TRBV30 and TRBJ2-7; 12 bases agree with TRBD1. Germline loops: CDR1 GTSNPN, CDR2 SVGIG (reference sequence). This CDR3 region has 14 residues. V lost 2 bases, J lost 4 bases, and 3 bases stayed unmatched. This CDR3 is CAWSKGQGAYEQYF. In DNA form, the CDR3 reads TGTGCCTGGAGTAAGGGACAGGGGGCTTACGAGCAGTACTTC. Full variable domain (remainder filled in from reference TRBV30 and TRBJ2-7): SQTIHQWPATLVQPVGSPLSLECTVEGTSNPNLYWYRQAAGRGLQLLFYSVGIGQISSEVPQNLSASRPQDRQFILSSKKLLLSDSGFYLCAWSKGQGAYEQYFGPGTRLTVT.

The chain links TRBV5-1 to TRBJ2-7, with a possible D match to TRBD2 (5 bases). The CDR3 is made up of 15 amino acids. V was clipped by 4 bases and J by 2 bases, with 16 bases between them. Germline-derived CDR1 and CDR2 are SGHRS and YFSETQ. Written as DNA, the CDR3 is TGCGCCAGCAGCCCACGCCGGGATCCACCCTACGAGCAGTACTTC. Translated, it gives CASSPRRDPPYEQYF.